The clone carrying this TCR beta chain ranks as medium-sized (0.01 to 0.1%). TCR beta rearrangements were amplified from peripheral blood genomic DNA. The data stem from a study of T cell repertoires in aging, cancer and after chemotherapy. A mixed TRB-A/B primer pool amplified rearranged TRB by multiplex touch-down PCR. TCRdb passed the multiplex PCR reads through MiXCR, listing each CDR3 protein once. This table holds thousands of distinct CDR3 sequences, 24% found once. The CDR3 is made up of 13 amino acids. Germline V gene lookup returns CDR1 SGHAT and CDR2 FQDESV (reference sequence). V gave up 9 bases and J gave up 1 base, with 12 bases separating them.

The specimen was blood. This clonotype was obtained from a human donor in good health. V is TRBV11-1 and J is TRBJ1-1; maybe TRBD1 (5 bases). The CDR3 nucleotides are TGTGCCAGGGGACTCAGGAAGAACACTGAAGCTTTCTTT. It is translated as CARGLRKNTEAFF.